This TCR beta chain came from a study of control samples from healthy donors and cancer patients. Clones were sequenced by immunoSEQ multiplex PCR, and TCRdb holds only the in-frame ones, with some missing. The table shows about 160,000 clones, with 96% occurring only once. The CDR3 consists of 13 residues. Germline V gene lookup returns CDR1 MDHEN and CDR2 SYDVKM. V was clipped by 4 bases and J by 8 bases, with 14 bases between them. Material for sequencing was blood. The rearrangement uses TRBV28 and TRBJ1-2; D might be TRBD1 (5 bases). The source of this sequence is a woman aged 30 to 39 in good health. CDR3 DNA sequence: TGTGCCAGCAGTTACGTTGGGGCGGGGGGCTACACCTTC. Residues: CASSYVGAGGYTF.